Following are 8 T cell receptor beta chains from one sample sequenced in a study of radiation and T cells in renal cell carcinoma. The protocol was immunoSEQ multiplex PCR, while the TCRdb copy is restricted to in-frame clones and leaves out a portion. The sample shows approximately 110,000 clones, around 80% of them seen only once. Regarding time point: baseline pretreatment blood. The treatment here: 15 Gy SBRT to primary tumor, nephrectomy 4 weeks later. The sequencing here drew on blood, taken from a patient whose treatment included radiotherapy and nephrectomy. The receptors come from a woman aged 55-75 years with renal cell carcinoma.

The count of this clone is one. This chain connects TRBV30 to TRBJ2-2; unclear D gene. With 8 bases removed from V and 7 bases from J, the gap between germline ends came to 14 bases. The CDR3 runs to 12 residues. Germline V gene data show CDR1 as GTSNPN and CDR2 as SVGIG (reference sequence). The CDR3 DNA sequence: TGTGCCGGGCCGGGTAGATTCGGGGAGCTGTTTTTT. As protein: CAGPGRFGELFF.

This clone was counted between two and nine times. This chain connects TRBV9 to TRBJ1-2; TRBD1 matches at 9 bases. The CDR3 totals 15 residues. From germline, CDR1 is SGDLS and CDR2 YYNGEE. V lost 4 bases, J lost 6 bases, and 10 bases stayed unmatched. CDR3 protein: CASSPKDRGRDGYTF. CDR3 DNA sequence: TGTGCCAGCAGCCCTAAGGACAGGGGAAGAGATGGCTACACCTTC.

This clone was recorded a few times. The chain uses TRBV19 and TRBJ1-2; D gene unclear. Germline values: CDR1 LNHDA, CDR2 SQIVND (reference sequence). The CDR3 loop spans 14 amino acids. Between the trimmed V and J ends, which lost 2 bases and 6 bases, there was a span of 13 bases. This chain's CDR3 is CASSIIGRRNGYTF. The CDR3 DNA sequence: TGTGCCAGTAGTATAATTGGGCGGCGTAATGGCTACACCTTC.

The V gene is TRBV2, the J gene TRBJ2-7, with D perhaps matching TRBD1 (6 bases). The CDR3 has 14 amino acids. Trimming shortened V by 4 bases and J by 1 base, and 11 bases separated the two germline ends. Germline lookup yields CDR1 SNHLY and CDR2 FYNNEI. The CDR3 loop is CASSGLRGSYEQYF. The CDR3 coding sequence is TGTGCCAGCAGTGGGCTCAGGGGATCCTACGAGCAGTACTTC.

V is TRBV27 and J is TRBJ2-7; 9 positions agree with TRBD2. This CDR3 has 14 amino acids. V lost 6 bases and J lost 2; bases outside the gene matches: 5. CDR1 is MNHEY, CDR2 SMNVEV, per germline (reference sequence). The CDR3 loop is CASRASGTTYEQYF. CDR3 bases: TGTGCCAGCAGGGCTAGCGGGACGACCTACGAGCAGTACTTC.

The rearrangement links TRBV7-9 to TRBJ2-3, with D perhaps TRBD2 (5 bases). The germline CDR1 and CDR2 sequences are SEHNR and FQNEAQ (reference sequence). This CDR3 contains 17 residues. V was shortened by 4 bases and J by 5 bases, with 22 bases between the two germline ends. The CDR3 sequence is CASSSPRETPAGDTQYF. CDR3 coding DNA: TGTGCCAGCAGCTCTCCCCGCGAGACACCTGCGGGAGATACGCAGTATTTT.

V is TRBV2 and J is TRBJ1-1; no reliable D call. CDR1 SNHLY and CDR2 FYNNEI come from the germline V gene. With 6 bases removed from V and 1 base from J, the gap between germline ends came to 6 bases. This CDR3 has 12 residues. The CDR3 bases are TGTGCCAGCAGGGCAGGGAACACTGAAGCTTTCTTT. It is translated as CASRAGNTEAFF.

The chain couples TRBV12-5 to TRBJ2-2, with a weak D call TRBD1 (5 bases). V shed 8 bases and J shed 5 bases, with 12 bases lying between them. Germline CDR1 and CDR2: LGHNT and FRNRAP. The CDR3 loop spans 13 amino acids. CDR3 protein: CASLPRDTGELFF. The CDR3 coding sequence is TGTGCTAGTCTACCCAGGGATACCGGGGAGCTGTTTTTT.